This entry is about one T cell receptor beta chain. The data originate from a study of T cell clones after liver transplantation. The CDR3 has 14 amino acids. CDR1 is GTSNPN and CDR2 is SVGIG in the germline V gene (reference sequence). The V gene lost 3 bases and the J gene lost 4 bases, with 13 bases spanning the gap. The assay was immunoSEQ multiplex PCR, and TCRdb's table has in-frame clones only and misses some. The data contain more than 95,000 clones, around four fifths of them singletons. This chain links TRBV30 with TRBJ1-5, with D maybe TRBD1 (6 bases). Sequencing used CD4+ T cells from blood, obtained around 44 months after liver transplant. The origin of this receptor is a human patient who received a liver transplant. These T cells may partly come from the graft donor. The CDR3 region is CAWRGVGGNQPQHF. In DNA, the CDR3 is TGTGCCTGGAGGGGGGTAGGGGGTAATCAGCCCCAGCATTTT.